Below are 21 T cell receptor beta chains sequenced from a single sample in a study of T cells after yellow fever vaccination. TCRdb fed the 5' RACE reads into MiXCR, producing one record per CDR3 protein. The sample holds some 220,000 distinct CDR3 sequences; 2.5% to 3.5% are singletons and the top ten take 3.2%. Sequencing used CD4+ T cells sorted from PBMCs, obtained 10 days after the yellow fever booster vaccination. The receptor source for this set is a man between 18 and 29 years old who received the YFV17D yellow fever vaccine.

Many counts were recorded for this clonotype. The chain employs TRBV7-3 and TRBJ1-1; 10 bases align to TRBD1. V was pared by 5 bases and J by 1 base, with 10 bases of the junction left unmatched. From germline, CDR1 is SGHTA and CDR2 FQGTGA. This CDR3 region has 17 residues. Here the CDR3 reads CASSTPGQGIRNTEAFF. The CDR3 DNA follows: TGTGCCAGCAGCACCCCGGGACAGGGGATTCGGAACACTGAAGCTTTCTTT.

This clonotype was found a few times. The rearrangement joins TRBV4-3 to TRBJ2-3; D not resolved. CDR3 length: 17 amino acids. Germline CDR1 reads LGHNA; CDR2 reads YSLEER. Between the trimmed V and J ends, which lost 2 bases and 1 base, there was a span of 16 bases. Here the CDR3 DNA reads TGCGCCAGCAGCCAAACCCCCCGGGCAGTCCGCACAGATACGCAGTATTTT. Residues: CASSQTPRAVRTDTQYF.

This clonotype was seen at least ten times. J is TRBJ1-5 and V is TRBV7-2, with TRBD1 as a possible D gene (5 bases). This CDR3 has 12 amino acids. Looked up from germline, CDR1 is SGHTA and CDR2 is FQGNSA. V lost 5 bases to trimming and J lost 6 bases, with 8 bases between them. In DNA form, the CDR3 reads TGTGCCAGCAGCACGGGGCTTCAGCCCCAGCATTTT. Its protein is CASSTGLQPQHF.

This clonotype was seen ten or more times. The chain employs TRBV20-1 and TRBJ2-5; unclear D gene. Deletions cut 3 bases from V and 5 bases from J, with 10 bases between. Germline CDR1 reads DFQATT; CDR2 reads SNEGSKA (reference sequence). This CDR3 has 12 amino acids. CDR3 amino acids: CSASKGWETQYF. CDR3 nucleotide sequence: TGCAGTGCTAGTAAGGGTTGGGAGACCCAGTACTTC.

The sample holds a few counts of this clonotype. The chain joins TRBV7-3 to TRBJ2-3; 10 bases align to TRBD1. V lost 2 bases to trimming and J lost 7 bases; unmatched junction nucleotides: 6. The CDR3 is made up of 15 amino acids. Per the germline V gene, CDR1 is SGHTA and CDR2 is FQGTGA. CDR3 sequence reads: CASSLGTGVEHTQYF. The CDR3 region has the DNA TGTGCCAGCAGCTTAGGGACAGGGGTGGAACATACGCAGTATTTT.

The CDR3 here is CASSEPGNYGYTF. In nucleotides, the CDR3 is TGCGCCAGCAGCGAGCCGGGAAACTATGGCTACACCTTC. This rearrangement joins TRBV4-3 to TRBJ1-2; no definite D call. The CDR3 consists of 13 residues. The V gene lost 5 bases and the J gene lost 2 bases, with 9 bases spanning the gap. Germline CDR1 and CDR2: LGHNA and YSLEER.

The sample holds many counts of this clonotype. V gene TRBV15 combines with J gene TRBJ2-7; D not resolved. Trimming pared 8 bases from V and 2 bases from J, leaving 13 bases between. Looked up from germline, CDR1 is LNHNV and CDR2 is YYDKDF (reference sequence). This CDR3 region has 13 residues. In DNA, the CDR3 is TGTGCCACCGTCCGGCTAGTGGCCTACGAGCAGTACTTC. Translation: CATVRLVAYEQYF.

Many counts were recorded for this clonotype. The chain couples TRBV5-1 to TRBJ1-1, with D possibly being TRBD1 (5 bases). The V gene's germline CDR1 is SGHRS and CDR2 YFSETQ. Deletions cut 0 bases from V and 1 base from J, with 13 bases between. The CDR3 consists of 16 residues. CDR3 protein: CASSLAFQGRNTEAFF. CDR3 bases: TGCGCCAGCAGCTTGGCCTTTCAGGGTCGGAACACTGAAGCTTTCTTT.

This clonotype came up many times. V gene TRBV7-2 combines with J gene TRBJ2-3; D is undetermined. CDR1 and CDR2 (germline): SGHTA, FQGNSA. V lost 4 bases, J lost 6 bases, and 11 bases lay in between. This CDR3 spans 13 amino acids. The CDR3 spells CASSSVERDTQYF. In DNA, the CDR3 is TGTGCCAGCAGCTCTGTAGAGAGGGATACGCAGTATTTT.

J is TRBJ2-2 and V is TRBV2; D gene unclear. Trimming removed 10 bases from V and 2 bases from J, with 17 bases in between. Germline CDR1 and CDR2: SNHLY and FYNNEI. This CDR3 contains 15 residues. CDR3 loop: CATIMGPTNTGELFF. DNA of the CDR3: TGTGCCACAATTATGGGCCCCACTAACACCGGGGAGCTGTTTTTT.

This clonotype was recorded at least ten times. This chain uses TRBV21-1 with TRBJ2-7; the D segment call TRBD1 is taken from the table without a DNA check. TRBV21-1 is listed as a pseudogene. The CDR3 contains 14 residues. This chain's CDR3 is CASSNGTGGYEQYV. DNA of the CDR3: TGTGCCAGCAGCAACGGGACAGGGGGCTACGAGCAGTACGTC.

The V and J genes are TRBV20-1 and TRBJ2-2; D might be TRBD2 (5 bases). Germline V gene lookup returns CDR1 DFQATT and CDR2 SNEGSKA (reference sequence). This CDR3 has 16 residues. Trimming took off 0 bases at V and 7 bases at J, with 18 bases between the two ends. The CDR3 sequence is CSARDPGKFAYGELFF. The DNA for the CDR3 is TGCAGTGCTAGAGATCCCGGGAAGTTTGCATACGGGGAGCTGTTTTTT.

This clonotype was seen a handful of times. The chain recombines TRBV7-9 with TRBJ2-7; D may match TRBD1 or TRBD2 (5 bases each). The CDR3 totals 15 residues. The germline V gene has CDR1 SEHNR and CDR2 FQNEAQ (reference sequence). V was cut by 5 bases and J by 2 bases, with 16 bases left in between. The CDR3 coding sequence is TGTGCCAGCAGCCCATGGGGGACGGGAACCTACGAGCAGTACTTC. Translating it yields CASSPWGTGTYEQYF.

This clonotype has a count of ten or more. The genes are TRBV6-8 and TRBJ2-1; 7 bases agree with TRBD2. Germline V gene data show CDR1 as MNHGY and CDR2 as SAAAGT. The trim removed 5 bases at V and 4 bases at J, leaving 11 bases unmatched. The CDR3 runs to 16 residues. CDR3 residues: CASSGPRERGYNEQFF. The DNA of the CDR3 is TGTGCCAGCAGTGGCCCTAGGGAGCGGGGATACAATGAGCAGTTCTTC.

This clonotype has ten or more counts. CDR3 residues: CASSFTIEGTAFF. The CDR3 nucleotides are TGTGCCAGCAGCTTTACTATCGAGGGTACGGCTTTCTTT. The chain recombines TRBV7-3 with TRBJ1-1; D gene ambiguous. With 3 bases removed from V and 11 bases from J, the gap between germline ends came to 16 bases. Germline values: CDR1 SGHTA, CDR2 FQGTGA. The length of the CDR3 is 13 residues.

This clonotype was counted between two and nine times. The chain links TRBV4-3 to TRBJ2-2; 8 bases map to TRBD2. The germline CDR1 and CDR2 sequences are LGHNA and YSLEER. Germline trimming cut 4 bases from V and 4 bases from J; bases unmatched to any gene: 14. The CDR3 loop spans 18 amino acids. The chain's CDR3 is CASSPHRVERGLTGELFF. CDR3 nucleotides: TGCGCCAGCAGCCCCCATCGGGTTGAGCGGGGGCTCACCGGGGAGCTGTTTTTT.

Here the CDR3 DNA reads TGTGCCAGCAGTTTATACGCCCGAGGCTACGAGCAGTACGTC. It specifies CASSLYARGYEQYV. The chain has TRBV27 and TRBJ2-7; D is uncertain. CDR3 length: 14 residues. CDR1 and CDR2 from the germline V gene are MNHEY and SMNVEV (reference sequence). The V and J ends lost 1 base and 3 bases respectively, with 10 bases between them.

At least ten counts were recorded for this clonotype. The rearrangement joins TRBV11-2 to TRBJ1-6; D perhaps matches TRBD1 (5 bases). V lost 2 bases to trimming and J lost 6 bases, with 14 bases between them. Germline loops: CDR1 SGHAT, CDR2 FQNNGV. The CDR3 extends over 16 amino acids. The CDR3 is CASSLRGAVSNSPLHF. The DNA for the CDR3 is TGTGCCAGCAGCTTAAGAGGGGCCGTGAGTAATTCACCCCTCCACTTT. Full variable domain (rest looked up from reference TRBV11-2 and TRBJ1-6): EAGVAQSPRYKIIEKRQSVAFWCNPISGHATLYWYQQILGQGPKLLIQFQNNGVVDDSQLPKDRFSAERLKGVDSTLKIQPAKLEDSAVYLCASSLRGAVSNSPLHFGNGTRLTVT.

The V call is TRBV4-2, the J call TRBJ1-2; possible D gene TRBD1, 6 bases. This CDR3 spans 15 amino acids. From germline, CDR1 is LGHNA and CDR2 YNFKEQ. Trimming took off 0 bases at V and 2 bases at J, with 10 bases between the two ends. This chain's CDR3 is CASSQEAGANYGYTF. CDR3 sequence (DNA): TGTGCCAGCAGCCAAGAGGCAGGGGCGAACTATGGCTACACCTTC.

V is TRBV25-1 and J is TRBJ2-1; weak D call: TRBD1 (6 bases). The CDR3 is made up of 13 amino acids. Trimming shortened V by 7 bases and J by 8 bases, and 15 bases separated the two germline ends. Germline lookup yields CDR1 MGHDK and CDR2 SYGVNS. CDR3 sequence: CASTAGRGDEQFF. The CDR3 coding sequence is TGTGCCAGCACGGCTGGCAGGGGCGATGAGCAGTTCTTC.

This clonotype was counted at least ten times. This rearrangement joins TRBV5-1 to TRBJ2-1; TRBD1 aligns across 9 bases. CDR3 length: 16 amino acids. From germline, CDR1 is SGHRS and CDR2 YFSETQ. Trimming cost V 2 bases and J 14 bases; bases outside gene matches: 17. DNA of the CDR3: TGCGCCAGCAGCTTAGATCCGGGACAGGGTCGTGTAGGGAAGTTCTTC. This gives the protein CASSLDPGQGRVGKFF.